These 14 T cell receptor beta chains came from one sample sequenced in a study of cytomegalovirus exposure and HLA in healthy donors. Measured with immunoSEQ multiplex PCR; TCRdb has only the in-frame clones, and not every one. Of over 250,000 clones listed, just over 85% are singletons. Sequences were obtained from PBMCs. Receptor source: a woman younger than 35 in good health and CMV-seronegative.

V and J are TRBV21-1 and TRBJ2-7; the D call TRBD1 from the table was never checked on the DNA. TRBV21-1 is described as a pseudogene. The CDR3 is 16 amino acids. This chain's CDR3 is CASSPEGDRGFYEQYF. The CDR3 nucleotides read TGTGCCAGCAGCCCCGAGGGGGACAGGGGATTCTACGAGCAGTACTTC.

This clone was detected only once. The genes are TRBV5-1 and TRBJ2-2, with 7 bases fitting TRBD1. The CDR3 contains 16 residues. Germline values: CDR1 SGHRS, CDR2 YFSETQ. Trimming took 9 bases from V and 2 from J; bases not matched to a gene: 13. The CDR3 coding sequence is TGCGCCACAGCTTCCCGGGACAGCCTAAACACCGGGGAGCTGTTTTTT. Encoded protein: CATASRDSLNTGELFF.

The V call is TRBV11-1, the J call TRBJ2-3; possibly TRBD2 for D (6 bases). The CDR3 is made up of 15 amino acids. Germline V gene lookup returns CDR1 SGHAT and CDR2 FQDESV (reference sequence). V lost 4 bases to trimming and J lost 7 bases, with 18 bases between them. The chain's CDR3 is CASSSWGGRWHTQYF. The CDR3 nucleotides read TGTGCCAGCAGCTCATGGGGAGGTCGGTGGCATACGCAGTATTTT.

This sequence joins TRBV18 and TRBJ2-3, with D unclear. Trimming cost V 1 base and J 4 bases, with 12 bases left between them. The CDR3 runs to 15 residues. Germline values: CDR1 KGHSH, CDR2 LQKENI. In DNA form, the CDR3 reads TGTGCCAGCTCACCACTTAATGGGCCATCAGATACGCAGTATTTT. This gives the protein CASSPLNGPSDTQYF. Using reference TRBV18 and TRBJ2-3 for the parts outside the CDR3, the full variable domain is NAGVMQNPRHLVRRRGQEARLRCSPMKGHSHVYWYRQLPEEGLKFMVYLQKENIIDESGMPKERFSAEFPKEGPSILRIQQVVRGDSAAYFCASSPLNGPSDTQYFGPGTRLTVL.

CDR3 residues: CASSFGQGNEKLFF. Here the CDR3 DNA reads TGTGCCAGCAGCTTCGGCCAGGGGAACGAAAAACTGTTTTTT. The chain uses TRBV7-9 and TRBJ1-4, with D perhaps matching TRBD1 (6 bases). Germline CDR1 is SEHNR and CDR2 is FQNEAQ (reference sequence). Trimming removed 3 bases from V and 8 bases from J, with 13 bases in between. The CDR3 extends over 14 amino acids.

The chain recombines TRBV6-5 with TRBJ2-1, with D possibly TRBD1 on 5 matching bases. Germline values: CDR1 MNHEY, CDR2 SVGAGI. The V end was cut by 2 bases, the J end by 7 bases, with 9 bases between. This CDR3 is 13 amino acids long. Written as DNA, the CDR3 is TGTGCCAGCAGTTACGGACAACGGAATGAGCAGTTCTTC. Protein: CASSYGQRNEQFF.

V and J are TRBV4-3 and TRBJ2-7; TRBD2 agrees at 12 bases. The junction had 21 bases not matched to a gene; V was cut back by 2 bases and J by 7 bases. Germline CDR1 and CDR2: LGHNA and YSLEER. This CDR3 region has 20 residues. CDR3 protein: CASSQNIRTSGETAREEQYF. The CDR3 bases are TGCGCCAGCAGCCAAAATATCCGGACTAGCGGGGAGACGGCCCGGGAGGAGCAGTACTTC.

The chain couples TRBV10-3 to TRBJ2-7, with 10 positions matching TRBD1. J was trimmed by 4 bases and V by 11 bases; bases with no gene match: 5. The germline CDR1 and CDR2 sequences are ENHRY and SYGVKD. The CDR3 extends over 12 amino acids. The CDR3 coding sequence is TGTGCCGTCGAGGGACAGGGGTACGAGCAGTACTTC. Its translation: CAVEGQGYEQYF.

This chain links TRBV6-5 with TRBJ1-5; no clear D. The V gene's germline CDR1 is MNHEY and CDR2 SVGAGI. This CDR3 is 13 amino acids long. Trimming took off 6 bases at V and 2 bases at J, with 8 bases between the two ends. CDR3 nucleotides: TGTGCCAGCAGGAACTTGGGCAATCAGCCCCAGCATTTT. Its protein product is CASRNLGNQPQHF.

The chain uses TRBV5-6 and TRBJ1-1; possibly TRBD1 for D (6 bases). Looked up from germline, CDR1 is SGHDT and CDR2 is YYEEEE. The CDR3 loop spans 13 amino acids. Between the trimmed V and J ends, which lost 2 bases and 6 bases, there was a span of 11 bases. CDR3 DNA: TGTGCCAGCAGCTTTGGGGGCGCCCCTGAAGCTTTCTTT. Translated: CASSFGGAPEAFF.

The V gene is TRBV7-9, the J gene TRBJ2-7; D is unresolved. The CDR3 totals 17 residues. Trimming took off 5 bases at V and 0 bases at J, with 20 bases between the two ends. Germline V gene sequence: CDR1 SEHNR, CDR2 FQNEAQ (reference sequence). CDR3 sequence (DNA): TGTGCCAGCAGCCCCCCTCGGGTCAGATCAAGCTCCTACGAGCAGTACTTC. Protein sequence: CASSPPRVRSSSYEQYF.

Remarks on this clone: Other nucleotide sequences from this sample produce the same CDR3. The chain has TRBV30 and TRBJ2-7, with a possible D match to TRBD2 (5 bases). The CDR3 has 12 residues. Trimming shortened V by 3 bases and J by 4 bases, and 10 bases separated the two germline ends. Germline V gene sequence: CDR1 GTSNPN, CDR2 SVGIG (reference sequence). In DNA form, the CDR3 reads TGTGCCTGGAGGAGACCGGGGTACGAGCAGTACTTC. It encodes CAWRRPGYEQYF.

This clone was seen once. The CDR3 DNA follows: TGTGCCAGCACCCGGAAAGGGACAACGAACACTGAAGCTTTCTTT. Residues: CASTRKGTTNTEAFF. The chain joins TRBV9 to TRBJ1-1; perhaps TRBD1 as D (6 bases). Germline values: CDR1 SGDLS, CDR2 YYNGEE. This CDR3 comprises 15 residues. Trimming took 6 bases from V and 1 from J, leaving 16 bases between them.

V usage is TRBV6-5 and J usage is TRBJ2-1; 9 nucleotides line up with TRBD1. After removal of 3 bases from V and 5 bases from J, the junction contained 8 bases not matched to a gene. Per germline, CDR1 MNHEY and CDR2 SVGAGI. The CDR3 spans 16 residues. The CDR3 DNA is TGTGCCAGCAGTTATTCGGGGGACAGGGTTAACAATGAGCAGTTCTTC. As protein: CASSYSGDRVNNEQFF.